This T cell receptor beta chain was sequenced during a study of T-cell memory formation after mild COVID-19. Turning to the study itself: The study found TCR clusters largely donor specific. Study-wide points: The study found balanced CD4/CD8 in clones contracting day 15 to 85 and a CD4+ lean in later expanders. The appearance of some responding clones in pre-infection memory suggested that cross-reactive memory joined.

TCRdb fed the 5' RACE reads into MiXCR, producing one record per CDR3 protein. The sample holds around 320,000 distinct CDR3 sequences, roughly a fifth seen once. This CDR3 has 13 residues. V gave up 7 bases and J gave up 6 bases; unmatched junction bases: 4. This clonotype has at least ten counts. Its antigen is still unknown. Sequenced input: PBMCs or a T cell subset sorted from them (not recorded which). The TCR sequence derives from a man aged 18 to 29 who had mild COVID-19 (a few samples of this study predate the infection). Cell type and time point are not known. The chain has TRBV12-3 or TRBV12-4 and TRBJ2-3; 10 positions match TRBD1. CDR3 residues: CASTKGQGDTQYF. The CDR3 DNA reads TGTGCCAGCACCAAGGGACAGGGGGATACGCAGTATTTT.